The 14 T cell receptor beta chains in this list originate from one sample, sequenced in a study of cytomegalovirus exposure and HLA in healthy donors. A multiplex PCR was run with 60 Vbeta primers and 13 Jbeta primers. Some clones are missing from TCRdb's copy, which holds only in-frame ones; the method was immunoSEQ multiplex PCR. The sample has about 140,000 clones; over 75% are singletons. The material sequenced was PBMCs. The source is a woman aged 40 to 50 in good health and CMV-seronegative.

The chain couples TRBV28 to TRBJ2-2; the match to TRBD2 covers 8 bases. From germline, CDR1 is MDHEN and CDR2 SYDVKM. V gave up 2 bases and J gave up 6 bases; unmatched junction bases: 8. There are 16 residues in the CDR3. This CDR3 reads CASSLMAGGNAGELFF. The CDR3 DNA follows: TGTGCCAGCAGTTTAATGGCGGGAGGAAACGCCGGGGAGCTGTTTTTT. Together with reference TRBV28 and TRBJ2-2, the CDR3 gives the full variable domain: DVKVTQSSRYLVKRTGEKVFLECVQDMDHENMFWYRQDPGLGLRLIYFSYDVKMKEKGDIPEGYSVSREKKERFSLILESASTNQTSMYLCASSLMAGGNAGELFFGEGSRLTVL.

The rearrangement uses TRBV7-9 and TRBJ1-2; 7 nucleotides match TRBD1. CDR1 is SEHNR and CDR2 is FQNEAQ in the germline V gene (reference sequence). With 1 base clipped from V and 7 bases from J, the junction kept 3 bases outside the gene matches. This CDR3 comprises 13 residues. CDR3 nucleotide sequence: TGTGCCAGCAGCTTAGAGGGGGCGCTTGGCTACACCTTC. This sequence encodes CASSLEGALGYTF.

The chain has TRBV29-1 and TRBJ1-3, with D tentatively TRBD1 (5 bases). Germline CDR1 SQVTM, CDR2 ANQGSEA. The CDR3 loop spans 14 amino acids. The V end lost 5 bases, the J end lost 4 bases, and 15 bases lay between the germline ends. The CDR3 reads CSVSGAAAGNTIYF. The CDR3 coding sequence is TGCAGCGTTAGCGGGGCCGCCGCCGGAAACACCATATATTTT.

J is TRBJ2-7 and V is TRBV5-4; D not certain. Deletions cut 1 base from V and 0 bases from J, with 11 bases between. The CDR3 has 15 residues. Germline CDR1 is SGHNT and CDR2 is YYREEE (reference sequence). DNA for the CDR3: TGTGCCAGCAGCTTGTGGGCCTCAAGCTCCTACGAGCAGTACTTC. This codes for CASSLWASSSYEQYF.

The chain carries TRBV21-1 and TRBJ1-4. TRBV21-1 is recorded as a pseudogene. There are 15 residues in the CDR3. The CDR3 DNA reads as TGTGCCAGCAGCAACCATGAGCGAGGTTATGAAAAACTGTTTTTT. It encodes CASSNHERGYEKLFF.

This chain uses TRBV7-2 with TRBJ2-5; 8 nucleotides agree with TRBD1. V gave up 5 bases and J gave up 5 bases; unmatched junction bases: 7. The germline CDR1 and CDR2 sequences are SGHTA and FQGNSA. The CDR3 length is 14 residues. CDR3 in amino acids: CASSINRGMETQYF. The CDR3 DNA sequence: TGTGCCAGCAGCATTAACAGGGGGATGGAGACCCAGTACTTC. Variable domain in full (rest from reference TRBV7-2 and TRBJ2-5): GAGVSQSPSNKVTEKGKDVELRCDPISGHTALYWYRQSLGQGLEFLIYFQGNSAPDKSGLPSDRFSAERTGGSVSTLTIQRTQQEDSAVYLCASSINRGMETQYFGPGTRLLVL.

The chain employs TRBV5-1 and TRBJ1-4; no clear D gene. Trimming cost V 0 bases and J 5 bases, with 11 bases left between them. Germline V gene data show CDR1 as SGHRS and CDR2 as YFSETQ. CDR3 length equals 15 residues. Written as DNA, the CDR3 is TGCGCCAGCAGCTTGGAACAAGGAGGGAATGAAAAACTGTTTTTT. Residues: CASSLEQGGNEKLFF. The complete variable domain, with remaining parts taken from reference TRBV5-1 and TRBJ1-4, reads KAGVTQTPRYLIKTRGQQVTLSCSPISGHRSVSWYQQTPGQGLQFLFEYFSETQRNKGNFPGRFSGRQFSNSRSEMNVSTLELGDSALYLCASSLEQGGNEKLFFGSGTQLSVL.

This clone was counted once. The rearrangement uses TRBV4-3 and TRBJ2-1; 9 bases match TRBD2. Germline CDR1 LGHNA, CDR2 YSLEER. This CDR3 spans 16 amino acids. The trim removed 0 bases at V and 3 bases at J, leaving 3 bases unmatched. CDR3 nucleotides: TGCGCCAGCAGCCAAGAATTGACTAGCGGCTACAATGAGCAGTTCTTC. Translating it yields CASSQELTSGYNEQFF.

V is TRBV7-8 and J is TRBJ2-5; D call uncertain. The ends were cut back, 3 bases at V and 2 bases at J, with 7 bases in the middle. The germline V gene has CDR1 SGHVS and CDR2 FQNEAQ. There are 13 residues in the CDR3. CDR3 DNA: TGTGCCAGCAGCTTTACGAGGCAAGAGACCCAGTACTTC. It yields the protein CASSFTRQETQYF.

This chain uses TRBV9 with TRBJ2-1; weak D call: TRBD2 (5 bases). The germline V and J ends were trimmed by 4 bases and 4 bases, with 15 bases remaining between them. The CDR3 extends over 15 amino acids. Germline-derived CDR1 and CDR2 are SGDLS and YYNGEE. The CDR3 is CASSTTGGLYNEQFF. The DNA for the CDR3 is TGTGCCAGCAGCACCACGGGCGGGCTTTACAATGAGCAGTTCTTC.

V is TRBV19 and J is TRBJ2-5; TRBD1 matches at 7 bases. This CDR3 is 14 amino acids long. Trimming cost V 5 bases and J 5 bases; bases outside gene matches: 8. The germline V gene encodes CDR1 LNHDA and CDR2 SQIVND (reference sequence). DNA of the CDR3: TGTGCCAGTAGTTTCCCCGGACAGGCGGAGACCCAGTACTTC. Protein product: CASSFPGQAETQYF.

The chain combines TRBV5-1 with TRBJ2-1; TRBD1 is a possible D gene (5 bases). The germline V gene has CDR1 SGHRS and CDR2 YFSETQ. V was cut by 6 bases and J by 7 bases, with 23 bases left in between. This CDR3 contains 16 residues. CDR3 in amino acids: CASTPGGASRQNEQFF. The CDR3 DNA reads TGCGCCAGCACCCCCGGTGGCGCCTCCCGACAGAATGAGCAGTTCTTC.

The chain has TRBV6-5 and TRBJ1-1; possible D gene TRBD1, 5 bases. The CDR3 is 14 amino acids. Between the trimmed V and J ends, which lost 7 bases and 1 base, there was a span of 13 bases. CDR1 MNHEY and CDR2 SVGAGI come from the germline V gene. CDR3 amino acids: CASIGGWGNTEAFF. In nucleotides, the CDR3 is TGTGCCAGCATTGGGGGGTGGGGGAACACTGAAGCTTTCTTT.

V gene TRBV5-1 combines with J gene TRBJ2-5, with TRBD2 matching over 7 bases. After removal of 2 bases from V and 5 bases from J, the junction contained 3 bases not matched to a gene. The CDR3 is 13 amino acids. CDR1 is SGHRS, CDR2 YFSETQ, per germline. This CDR3 is CASSLWRGETQYF. Written as DNA, the CDR3 is TGCGCCAGCAGCTTATGGCGGGGGGAGACCCAGTACTTC. The whole variable domain, filled in from reference TRBV5-1 and TRBJ2-5, reads KAGVTQTPRYLIKTRGQQVTLSCSPISGHRSVSWYQQTPGQGLQFLFEYFSETQRNKGNFPGRFSGRQFSNSRSEMNVSTLELGDSALYLCASSLWRGETQYFGPGTRLLVL.